The sequence of this TCR beta chain was determined in a study of a mutant IDH1 vaccine in newly diagnosed glioma. In the case of this clone: The antigen is undetermined.

TCRdb's table, derived via immunoSEQ multiplex PCR, lists solely in-frame clones and lacks some. The sample shows roughly 46,000 clones, 70% to 85% of them seen only once. As to time point: week 47, end of study. Every vaccination contained 300 ug of the mutant IDH1 20-mer peptide and was paired with topical imiquimod. Sequenced here: PBMCs, sampled from a glioma patient whose treatment included an IDH1 peptide vaccine. The source is a young woman with glioma. Some clones in this sample may be carry-over from other donors' samples.

The DNA for the CDR3 is TGTGCCAGCAGGGGGGACGGATACGAGCAGTACTTC. This codes for CASRGDGYEQYF. The chain has TRBV2 and TRBJ2-7; perhaps D is TRBD1 or TRBD2 (5 bases each). Looked up from germline, CDR1 is SNHLY and CDR2 is FYNNEI. V lost 6 bases to trimming and J lost 4 bases, with 10 bases between them. CDR3 size: 12 residues.